Listed here are 19 T cell receptor beta chains from one sample, sequenced in a study of blood T cell repertoires in COVID-19. The assay was immunoSEQ multiplex PCR, and TCRdb's table has in-frame clones only and misses some. The sample holds a few hundred thousand clones, roughly 90% seen once. Sequenced sample: peripheral blood. The receptors stem from a woman aged 50 to 65 with active or convalescent COVID-19.

V is TRBV3-1 (or the pseudogene TRBV3-2) and J is TRBJ1-2, with unresolved D. V lost 0 bases and J lost 8, with 10 bases in between. The germline V gene encodes CDR1 LGHDT and CDR2 YNNKEL (reference sequence). CDR3 size: 13 residues. The CDR3, as DNA: TGTGCCAGCAGCCAAGAAAGAGAGAGGGGCTACACCTTC. As protein: CASSQERERGYTF.

The chain uses TRBV6-1 and TRBJ2-1, with 7 bases identical to TRBD2. CDR3 length: 14 amino acids. CDR1 is MNHNS, CDR2 SASEGT, per germline. The trim removed 5 bases at V and 8 bases at J, leaving 9 bases unmatched. CDR3 nucleotide sequence: TGTGCCAGCAGTTATGGCGGGAGTCGGTATGAGCAGTTCTTC. It translates to CASSYGGSRYEQFF.

CDR3 sequence (DNA): TGTGCCAGCAGCCAGTGGGACAGTCACAACTATGGCTACACCTTC. This encodes CASSQWDSHNYGYTF. The chain uses TRBV3-1 (or the pseudogene TRBV3-2) and TRBJ1-2; 7 bases are shared with TRBD1. Unmatched junction bases numbered 6, after V lost 3 bases and J lost 2 bases. Germline V gene sequence: CDR1 LGHDT, CDR2 YNNKEL (reference sequence). The CDR3 sequence is 15 residues long.

The chain has TRBV5-6 and TRBJ1-1, with TRBD1 matching 8 bases. Germline V lookup: CDR1 SGHDT, CDR2 YYEEEE. V lost 1 base, J lost 10 bases, and 9 bases stayed unmatched. The CDR3 is made up of 14 amino acids. In DNA form, the CDR3 reads TGTGCCAGCAGCTTGCAGGACAGGGCCTCCAGAGCTTTCTTT. This sequence encodes CASSLQDRASRAFF.

The V call is TRBV4-3, the J call TRBJ1-2, with D possibly being TRBD1 (5 bases). CDR3 length: 15 amino acids. Germline-derived CDR1 and CDR2 are LGHNA and YSLEER. The ends were cut back, 0 bases at V and 4 bases at J, with 12 bases in the middle. The CDR3 loop reads CASSQEEGTGYGYTF. The DNA for the CDR3 is TGCGCCAGCAGCCAAGAGGAGGGGACGGGCTATGGCTACACCTTC.

The count of this clone is one. V and J are TRBV10-3 and TRBJ2-7; 7 bases match TRBD1. Trimming removed 3 bases from V and 2 bases from J; junction bases left unmatched: 7. Germline lookup yields CDR1 ENHRY and CDR2 SYGVKD. This CDR3 has 15 amino acids. The CDR3 sequence is CAISDNDRVAYEQYF. Here the CDR3 DNA reads TGTGCCATCAGTGACAATGACAGGGTCGCCTACGAGCAGTACTTC.

The chain combines TRBV28 with TRBJ1-2; no reliable D call. This CDR3 has 10 amino acids. Trimming stripped 5 bases from V and 8 bases from J, with 6 bases between. Germline assignment: CDR1 MDHEN and CDR2 SYDVKM. In DNA, the CDR3 is TGTGCCAGCAGTCCTCCGGGCTACACCTTC. As protein: CASSPPGYTF.

The chain employs TRBV5-3 and TRBJ2-7; 8 bases are a match to TRBD2. TRBV5-3 is reported as an ORF; its role is uncertain. The CDR3 is 17 residues long. After removal of 0 bases from V and 3 bases from J, the junction contained 11 bases not matched to a gene. The CDR3 nucleotides read TGTGCCAGAAGCTTGGCCGGCTTAGCGGGGACGAACTACGAGCAGTACTTC. It translates to CARSLAGLAGTNYEQYF.

This chain links TRBV5-3 with TRBJ1-3; 7 nucleotides match TRBD1. TRBV5-3 belongs to the ORF category, with a function that is uncertain. The CDR3 is 16 residues long. V was pared by 0 bases and J by 0 bases, with 3 bases of the junction left unmatched. CDR3 sequence reads: CARSLAQGISGNTIYF. The CDR3 region has the DNA TGTGCCAGAAGCTTGGCACAGGGGATCTCTGGAAACACCATATATTTT.

J is TRBJ1-2 and V is TRBV30; TRBD1 is a possible D gene (5 bases). The germline V gene has CDR1 GTSNPN and CDR2 SVGIG (reference sequence). This CDR3 is built from 14 residues. Trimming pared 5 bases from V and 3 bases from J, leaving 16 bases between. This CDR3 reads CAWVRDGSYYGYTF. The CDR3 region has the DNA TGTGCCTGGGTCCGGGACGGGAGTTACTATGGCTACACCTTC.

The chain joins TRBV2 to TRBJ2-1; D is undetermined. V dropped 6 bases and J dropped 8 bases, with 5 bases sitting between them. Germline lookup yields CDR1 SNHLY and CDR2 FYNNEI. The CDR3 contains 10 residues. For the CDR3, the DNA is TGTGCCAGCAGCCTCGATGAGCAGTTCTTC. Its translation: CASSLDEQFF.

This chain uses TRBV10-1 with TRBJ1-6, with 7 bases fitting TRBD1. Per germline, CDR1 WNHNN and CDR2 SYGVQD (reference sequence). V lost 3 bases to trimming and J lost 0 bases; unmatched junction nucleotides: 2. The length of the CDR3 is 16 residues. The CDR3 loop reads CASSDWDSSYNSPLHF. The CDR3 DNA sequence: TGCGCCAGCAGTGACTGGGACAGCTCCTATAATTCACCCCTCCACTTT.

This clone has a single count. The chain recombines TRBV23-1 with TRBJ2-7; 10 nucleotides line up with TRBD2. TRBV23-1 falls under the ORF class, with uncertain function. The ends lost 2 bases at V and 7 bases at J; junction bases unmatched: 14. This CDR3 is 17 amino acids long. This chain's CDR3 is CASSQGPQSGGAGEQYF. CDR3 coding DNA: TGCGCCAGCAGTCAAGGGCCCCAGAGCGGGGGGGCTGGTGAGCAGTACTTC.

This clone occurred a few times. The gene calls are TRBV6-2 or TRBV6-3 and TRBJ1-6, with a tentative D call TRBD1 (5 bases). The germline V gene encodes CDR1 MNHEY and CDR2 SVGEGT. The germline V and J ends were trimmed by 3 bases and 7 bases, with 10 bases remaining between them. This CDR3 is 14 amino acids long. The CDR3: CASSYQGLNSPLHF. The CDR3 region has the DNA TGTGCCAGCAGTTATCAGGGATTAAATTCACCCCTCCACTTT.

This chain connects TRBV29-1 to TRBJ1-2, with 7 bases matching TRBD1. The CDR3 consists of 14 residues. Unmatched junction bases numbered 8, after V lost 6 bases and J lost 1 base. CDR1 is SQVTM, CDR2 ANQGSEA, per germline. CDR3 protein: CSVSTTGLNYGYTF. In DNA, the CDR3 is TGCAGCGTCTCAACGACAGGGCTTAACTATGGCTACACCTTC.

The rearrangement joins TRBV12-3 or TRBV12-4 to TRBJ1-1; D perhaps matches TRBD1 (6 bases). The V gene lost 2 bases and the J gene lost 6 bases, with 10 bases spanning the gap. This CDR3 region has 13 residues. For the CDR3, the DNA is TGTGCCAGCAGTTTATCCGGGACACCTGAAGCTTTCTTT. Translated: CASSLSGTPEAFF.

V and J are TRBV7-3 and TRBJ2-1; unclear D gene. Germline CDR1 and CDR2: SGHTA and FQGTGA. V was pared by 5 bases and J by 5 bases, with 4 bases between. This CDR3 is built from 11 residues. For the CDR3, the DNA is TGTGCCAGCAGCGGGCACAATGAGCAGTTCTTC. Amino acids: CASSGHNEQFF.

The gene calls are TRBV5-1 and TRBJ2-7; D is perhaps TRBD1 (5 bases). Trimming stripped 0 bases from V and 8 bases from J, with 15 bases between. The germline V gene encodes CDR1 SGHRS and CDR2 YFSETQ. CDR3 length equals 14 residues. CDR3 sequence: CASSLGQPGHQQYF. The CDR3, as DNA: TGCGCCAGCAGCTTGGGACAGCCCGGTCACCAGCAGTACTTC.

This chain links TRBV3-1 (or the pseudogene TRBV3-2) with TRBJ2-7, with 8 bases that match TRBD1. The CDR3 consists of 15 residues. Germline CDR1 LGHDT, CDR2 YNNKEL (reference sequence). Trimming at V came to 4 bases and at J to 0 bases, leaving 5 bases not matched to a gene. CDR3 amino acids: CASSLGTGYSYEQYF. CDR3 DNA: TGTGCCAGCAGCCTAGGGACAGGCTACTCCTACGAGCAGTACTTC.